This entry lists 5 T cell receptor beta chains sequenced from one sample in a study of regulatory T cells in long-lasting Graves disease. CDR3-region Arm-PCR and iRepertoire HTBI primers produced the TCR beta libraries. TCRdb reprocessed the multiplex PCR reads with MiXCR, giving one entry per CDR3 protein. This sample has approximately 500,000 distinct CDR3 sequences, with 20% to 25% found just once. Specified time point: persistent/refractory GD, antithyroid drugs over 5 years with positive TRAb. The TCR library was made from RNA extracted from PBMCs. Specimen: peripheral blood mononuclear cells (PBMCs), collected when the disease was refractory, from a patient treated with antithyroid drugs. Receptors originate from a female donor with Graves disease.

Many counts were recorded for this clonotype. The chain carries TRBV28 and TRBJ1-5, with TRBD1 as a possible D gene (6 bases). Between the trimmed V and J ends, which lost 6 bases and 3 bases, there was a span of 12 bases. There are 14 residues in the CDR3. CDR1 and CDR2 from the germline V gene are MDHEN and SYDVKM. The CDR3 coding sequence is TGTGCCAGCAGCCGAGACAGGTACAATCAGCCCCAGCATTTT. Translation: CASSRDRYNQPQHF.

With regard to this clonotype: A much larger clone is a single base away; this may be a read error. This chain uses TRBV20-1 with TRBJ1-1; the match to TRBD1 covers 12 bases. CDR3 length: 16 residues. Per germline, CDR1 DFQATT and CDR2 SNEGSKA (reference sequence). CDR3 sequence (DNA): TGCAGTGCCGGGACAGGGGGCGGATTGGGTGCCACTGAAGCTCTCTTT. Its protein is CSAGTGGGLGATEALF.

A word on this clonotype: Here the CDR3 omits its conserved ending phenylalanine or tryptophan, so a read error is the likely source. The chain uses TRBV5-8 and TRBJ2-5, with no clear D. Trimming pared 0 bases from V and 0 bases from J, leaving 12 bases between. There are 16 residues in the CDR3. Germline CDR1 reads SGHTS; CDR2 reads YDEGEE. The chain's CDR3 is CASSLASRTDQETQYL. The CDR3 DNA reads TGTGCCAGCAGCTTGGCCAGCCGGACGGACCAAGAGACCCAGTACCTC.

The V and J genes are TRBV19 and TRBJ1-5, with D possibly matching TRBD1 (5 bases). The CDR3 runs to 13 residues. Trimming stripped 7 bases from V and 8 bases from J, with 15 bases between. Germline V gene sequence: CDR1 LNHDA, CDR2 SQIVND (reference sequence). CDR3 DNA sequence: TGTGCCAGTAATAGGGACCGGTTTGAGCCCCAGCATTTT. The encoded protein is CASNRDRFEPQHF.

This clonotype turned up a few times. The chain recombines TRBV27 with TRBJ1-2; the D is unclear. Deletions cut 11 bases from V and 3 bases from J, with 10 bases between. The germline V gene encodes CDR1 MNHEY and CDR2 SMNVEV (reference sequence). This CDR3 is built from 11 residues. CDR3 in DNA: TGTGCCTCCGGGCGGGACTATGGCTACACCTTC. It translates to CASGRDYGYTF.